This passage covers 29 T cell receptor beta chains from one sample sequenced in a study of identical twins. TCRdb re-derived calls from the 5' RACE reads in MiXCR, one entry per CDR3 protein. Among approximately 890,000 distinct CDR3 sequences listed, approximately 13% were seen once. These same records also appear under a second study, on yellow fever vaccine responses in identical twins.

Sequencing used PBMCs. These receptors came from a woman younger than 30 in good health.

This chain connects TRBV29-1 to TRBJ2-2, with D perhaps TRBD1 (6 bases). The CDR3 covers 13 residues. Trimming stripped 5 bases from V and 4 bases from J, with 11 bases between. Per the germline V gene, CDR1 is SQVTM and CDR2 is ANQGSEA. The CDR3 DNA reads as TGCAGCGTTCAGGGGTGGGGCACCGGGGAGCTGTTTTTT. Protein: CSVQGWGTGELFF.

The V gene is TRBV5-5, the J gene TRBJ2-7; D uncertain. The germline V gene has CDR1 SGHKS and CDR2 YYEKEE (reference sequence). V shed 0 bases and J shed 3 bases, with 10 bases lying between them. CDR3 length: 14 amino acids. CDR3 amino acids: CASSLDPGRYEQYF. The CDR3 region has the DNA TGTGCCAGCAGCTTGGACCCCGGGCGCTACGAGCAGTACTTC.

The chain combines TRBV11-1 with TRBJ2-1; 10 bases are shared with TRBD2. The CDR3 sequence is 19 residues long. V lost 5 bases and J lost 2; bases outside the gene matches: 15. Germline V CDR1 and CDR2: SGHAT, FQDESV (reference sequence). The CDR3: CASSPRHITSGDTYNEQFF. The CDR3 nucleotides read TGTGCCAGCAGCCCGCGCCACATTACTAGCGGGGATACCTACAATGAGCAGTTCTTC.

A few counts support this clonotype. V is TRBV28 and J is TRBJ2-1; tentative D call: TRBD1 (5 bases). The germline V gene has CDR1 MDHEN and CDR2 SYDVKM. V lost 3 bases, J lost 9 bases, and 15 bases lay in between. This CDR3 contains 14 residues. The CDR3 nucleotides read TGTGCCAGCAGTTTCCAGGGCACCGTGAGTGAGCAGTTCTTC. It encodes CASSFQGTVSEQFF.

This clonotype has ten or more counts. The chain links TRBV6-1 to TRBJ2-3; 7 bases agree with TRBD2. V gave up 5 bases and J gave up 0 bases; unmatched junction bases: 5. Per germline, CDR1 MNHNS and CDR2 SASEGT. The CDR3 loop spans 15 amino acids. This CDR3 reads CASSISGFSTDTQYF. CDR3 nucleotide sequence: TGTGCCAGCAGTATTAGCGGGTTCAGCACAGATACGCAGTATTTT.

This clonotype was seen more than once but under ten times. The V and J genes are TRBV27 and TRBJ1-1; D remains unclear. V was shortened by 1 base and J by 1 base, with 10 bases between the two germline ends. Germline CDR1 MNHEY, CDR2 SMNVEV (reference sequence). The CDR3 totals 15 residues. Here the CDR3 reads CASSLWAGRNTEAFF. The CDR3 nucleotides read TGTGCCAGCAGTTTATGGGCCGGGCGGAACACTGAAGCTTTCTTT.

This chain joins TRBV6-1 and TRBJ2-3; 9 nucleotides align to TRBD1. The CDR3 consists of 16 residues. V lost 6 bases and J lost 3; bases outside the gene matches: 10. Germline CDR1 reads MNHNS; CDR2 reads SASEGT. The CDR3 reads CASSPTGGQITDTQYF. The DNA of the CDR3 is TGTGCCAGCAGCCCCACAGGGGGCCAAATTACAGATACGCAGTATTTT.

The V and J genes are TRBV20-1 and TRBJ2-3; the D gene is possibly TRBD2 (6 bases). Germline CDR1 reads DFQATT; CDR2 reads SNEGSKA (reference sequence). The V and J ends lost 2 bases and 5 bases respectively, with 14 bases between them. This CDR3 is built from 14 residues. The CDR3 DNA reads TGCAGTGCTAGAAGGGACTCTCGCGGAGATACGCAGTATTTT. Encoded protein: CSARRDSRGDTQYF.

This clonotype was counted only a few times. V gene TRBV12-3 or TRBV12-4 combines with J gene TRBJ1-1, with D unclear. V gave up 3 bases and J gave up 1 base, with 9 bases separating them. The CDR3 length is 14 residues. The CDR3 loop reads CASSFAPSNTEAFF. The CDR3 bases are TGTGCCAGCAGTTTCGCCCCTTCGAACACTGAAGCTTTCTTT.

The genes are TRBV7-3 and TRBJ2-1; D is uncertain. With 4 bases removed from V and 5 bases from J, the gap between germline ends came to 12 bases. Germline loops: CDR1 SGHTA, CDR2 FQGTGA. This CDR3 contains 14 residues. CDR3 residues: CASSSESANNEQFF. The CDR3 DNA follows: TGTGCCAGCAGCTCAGAAAGTGCCAACAATGAGCAGTTCTTC.

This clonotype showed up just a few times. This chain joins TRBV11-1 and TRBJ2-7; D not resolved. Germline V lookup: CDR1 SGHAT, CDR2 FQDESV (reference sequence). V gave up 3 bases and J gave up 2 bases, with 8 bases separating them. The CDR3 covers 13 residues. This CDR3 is CASSFFGPYEQYF. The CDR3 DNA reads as TGTGCCAGCAGCTTTTTTGGGCCCTACGAGCAGTACTTC.

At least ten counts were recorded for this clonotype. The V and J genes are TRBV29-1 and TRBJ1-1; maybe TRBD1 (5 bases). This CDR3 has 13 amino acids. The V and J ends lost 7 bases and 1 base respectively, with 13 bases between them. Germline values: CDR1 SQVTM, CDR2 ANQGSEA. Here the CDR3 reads CSASDRPNTEAFF. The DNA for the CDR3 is TGCAGCGCCAGTGACAGACCGAACACTGAAGCTTTCTTT.

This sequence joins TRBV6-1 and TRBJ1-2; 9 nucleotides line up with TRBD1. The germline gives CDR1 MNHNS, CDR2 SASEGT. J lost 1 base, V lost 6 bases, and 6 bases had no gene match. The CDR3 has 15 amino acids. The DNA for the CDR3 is TGTGCCAGCAGCCGGACAGGGGCCTTTAACTATGGCTACACCTTC. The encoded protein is CASSRTGAFNYGYTF.

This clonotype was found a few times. The CDR3 protein is CAISEPLSGNNEQFF. Here the CDR3 DNA reads TGTGCCATCAGTGAGCCCCTTAGCGGGAACAATGAGCAGTTCTTC. The chain joins TRBV10-3 to TRBJ2-1, with 8 bases matching TRBD2. The CDR3 has 15 residues. CDR1 ENHRY and CDR2 SYGVKD come from the germline V gene. The J segment lost 5 bases and the V segment lost 2 bases, leaving 5 bases of the junction unmatched.

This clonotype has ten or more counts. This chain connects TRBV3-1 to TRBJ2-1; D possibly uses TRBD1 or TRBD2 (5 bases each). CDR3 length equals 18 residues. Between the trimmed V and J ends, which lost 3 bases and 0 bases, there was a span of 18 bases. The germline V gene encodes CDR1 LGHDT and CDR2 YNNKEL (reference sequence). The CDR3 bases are TGTGCCAGCAGCCACCGACGGCCTGAGGGGCGCTCCTACAATGAGCAGTTCTTC. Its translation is CASSHRRPEGRSYNEQFF.

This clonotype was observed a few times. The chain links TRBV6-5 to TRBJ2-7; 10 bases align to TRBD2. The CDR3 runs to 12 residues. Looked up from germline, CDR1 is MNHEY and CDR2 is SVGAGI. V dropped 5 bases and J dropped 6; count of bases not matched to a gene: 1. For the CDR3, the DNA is TGTGCCAGCAGTACTAGCGGGGCCGAGCAGTACGTC. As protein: CASSTSGAEQYV.

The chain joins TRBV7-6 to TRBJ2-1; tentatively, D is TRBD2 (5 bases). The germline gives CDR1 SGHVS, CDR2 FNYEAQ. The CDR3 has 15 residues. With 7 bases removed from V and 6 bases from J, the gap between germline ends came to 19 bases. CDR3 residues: CASTSLSGKVNEQFF. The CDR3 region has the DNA TGTGCCAGCACCTCCCTCTCCGGGAAAGTCAATGAGCAGTTCTTC. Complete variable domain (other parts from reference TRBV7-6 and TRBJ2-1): GAGVSQSPRYKVTKRGQDVALRCDPISGHVSLYWYRQALGQGPEFLTYFNYEAQQDKSGLPNDRFSAERPEGSISTLTIQRTEQRDSAMYRCASTSLSGKVNEQFFGPGTRLTVL.

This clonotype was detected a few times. The CDR3 region has the DNA TGCAGCGTTGAAGCGGGAGGGGCCCTTAGGTACAATGAGCAGTTCTTC. Translating gives CSVEAGGALRYNEQFF. The V and J genes are TRBV29-1 and TRBJ2-1; 8 bases line up with TRBD2. The CDR3 contains 16 residues. With V trimmed by 1 base and J by 4 bases, 9 bases remained unmatched. Germline lookup yields CDR1 SQVTM and CDR2 ANQGSEA.

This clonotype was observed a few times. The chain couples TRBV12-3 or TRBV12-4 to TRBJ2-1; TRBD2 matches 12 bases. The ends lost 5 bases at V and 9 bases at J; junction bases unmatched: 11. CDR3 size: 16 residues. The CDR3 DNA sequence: TGTGCCAGCAGTCCCTGGACTAGCGGGAAGGTGGCTGAGCAGTTCTTC. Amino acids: CASSPWTSGKVAEQFF.

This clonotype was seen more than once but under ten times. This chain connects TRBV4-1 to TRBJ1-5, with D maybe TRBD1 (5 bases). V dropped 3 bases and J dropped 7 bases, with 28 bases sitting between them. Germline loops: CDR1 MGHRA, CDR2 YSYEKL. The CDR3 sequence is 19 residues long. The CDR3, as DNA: TGCGCCAGCAGCCACCTCATCCCGCGGGGCAGGGTTCCTCGACAGCCCCAGCATTTT. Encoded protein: CASSHLIPRGRVPRQPQHF.

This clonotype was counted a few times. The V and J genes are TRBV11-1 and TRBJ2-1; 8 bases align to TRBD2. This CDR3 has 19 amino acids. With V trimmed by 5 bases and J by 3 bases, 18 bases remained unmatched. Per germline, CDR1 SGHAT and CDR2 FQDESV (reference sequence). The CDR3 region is CASSPTLKRGLRFYNEQFF. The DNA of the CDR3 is TGTGCCAGCAGCCCAACCTTAAAGCGGGGGCTACGGTTCTACAATGAGCAGTTCTTC.

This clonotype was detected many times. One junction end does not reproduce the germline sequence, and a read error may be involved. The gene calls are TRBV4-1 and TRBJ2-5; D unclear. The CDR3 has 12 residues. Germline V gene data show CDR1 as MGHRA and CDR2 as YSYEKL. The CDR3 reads CASSQDRETQYF. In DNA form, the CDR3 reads TGTGCCAGCAGCCAAGATAGGGAGACCCAGTACTTC.

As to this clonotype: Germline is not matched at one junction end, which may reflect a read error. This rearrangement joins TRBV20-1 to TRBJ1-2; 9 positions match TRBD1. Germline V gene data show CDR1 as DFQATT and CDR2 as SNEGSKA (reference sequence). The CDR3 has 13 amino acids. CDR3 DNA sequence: TGCGGTGCTAGACAAGGGACAGGGCACGGCTACACCTTC. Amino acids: CGARQGTGHGYTF.

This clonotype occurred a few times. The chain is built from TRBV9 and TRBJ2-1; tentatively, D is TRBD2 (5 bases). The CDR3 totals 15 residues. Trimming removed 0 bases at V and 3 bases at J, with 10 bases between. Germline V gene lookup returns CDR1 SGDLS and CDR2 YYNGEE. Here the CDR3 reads CASSVVAGGYNEQFF. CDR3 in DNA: TGTGCCAGCAGCGTAGTGGCGGGCGGCTACAATGAGCAGTTCTTC.

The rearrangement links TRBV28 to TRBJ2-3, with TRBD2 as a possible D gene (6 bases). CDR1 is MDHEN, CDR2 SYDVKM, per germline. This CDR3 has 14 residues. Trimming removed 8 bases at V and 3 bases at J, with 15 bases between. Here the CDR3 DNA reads TGTGCCAGCCACGCGGCGGGGAAAACAGATACGCAGTATTTT. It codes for CASHAAGKTDTQYF.

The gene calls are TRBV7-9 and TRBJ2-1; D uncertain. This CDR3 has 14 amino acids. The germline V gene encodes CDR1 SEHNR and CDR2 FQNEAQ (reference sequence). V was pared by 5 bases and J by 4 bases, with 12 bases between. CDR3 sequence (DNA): TGTGCCAGCAGCCCCCCATCTTGGTACAATGAGCAGTTCTTC. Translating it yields CASSPPSWYNEQFF.

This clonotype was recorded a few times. The CDR3: CSARVAANNEQFF. The CDR3 DNA reads TGCAGTGCTAGGGTAGCGGCCAACAATGAGCAGTTCTTC. The genes are TRBV20-1 and TRBJ2-1; D might be TRBD2 (6 bases). This CDR3 has 13 amino acids. CDR1 is DFQATT and CDR2 is SNEGSKA in the germline V gene (reference sequence). V gave up 3 bases and J gave up 5 bases, with 11 bases separating them.

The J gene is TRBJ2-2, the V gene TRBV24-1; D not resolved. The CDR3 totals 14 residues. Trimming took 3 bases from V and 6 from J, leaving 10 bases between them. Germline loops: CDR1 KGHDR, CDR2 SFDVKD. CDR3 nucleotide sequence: TGTGCCACCAGTGATCCCGACTTGTCCGGGGAGCTGTTTTTT. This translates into CATSDPDLSGELFF.

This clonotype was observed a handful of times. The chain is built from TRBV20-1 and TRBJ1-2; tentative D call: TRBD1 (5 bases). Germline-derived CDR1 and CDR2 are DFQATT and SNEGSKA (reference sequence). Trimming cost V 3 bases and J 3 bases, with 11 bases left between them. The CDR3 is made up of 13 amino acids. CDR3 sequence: CSASLPGYYGYTF. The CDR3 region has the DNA TGCAGTGCTAGCTTGCCAGGGTACTATGGCTACACCTTC.